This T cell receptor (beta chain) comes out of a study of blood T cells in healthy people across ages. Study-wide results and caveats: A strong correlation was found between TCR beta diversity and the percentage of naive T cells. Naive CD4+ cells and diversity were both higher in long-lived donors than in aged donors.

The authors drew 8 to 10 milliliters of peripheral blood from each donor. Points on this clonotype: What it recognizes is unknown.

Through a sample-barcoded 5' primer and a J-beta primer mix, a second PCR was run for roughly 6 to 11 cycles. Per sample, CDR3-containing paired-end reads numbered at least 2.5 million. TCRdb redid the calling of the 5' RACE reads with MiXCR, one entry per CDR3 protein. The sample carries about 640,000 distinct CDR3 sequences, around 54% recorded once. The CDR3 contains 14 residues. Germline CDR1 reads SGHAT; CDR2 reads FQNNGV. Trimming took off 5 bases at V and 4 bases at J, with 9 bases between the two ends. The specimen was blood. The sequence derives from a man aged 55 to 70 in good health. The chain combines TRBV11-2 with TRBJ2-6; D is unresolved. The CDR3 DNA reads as TGTGCCAGCAGCCGCTGGTCCGGGGCCAACGTCCTGACTTTC. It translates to CASSRWSGANVLTF.